This passage covers 27 T cell receptor beta chains from one sample sequenced in a study of early T cells in non-severe SARS-CoV-2 infection. TCRdb reprocessed the 5' RACE reads with MiXCR, giving one entry per CDR3 protein. The top ten hold around 4% of the sample, which has approximately 56,000 distinct CDR3 sequences, around 10% seen once. Material: whole blood. The receptors originated from an adult who was a healthcare worker with PCR-confirmed SARS-CoV-2 infection or an uninfected control (not recorded which).

This clonotype was detected ten times or more. The chain recombines TRBV7-3 with TRBJ2-3; 8 bases are shared with TRBD1. CDR3 size: 16 residues. The germline V gene has CDR1 SGHTA and CDR2 FQGTGA. With V trimmed by 7 bases and J by 1 base, 10 bases remained unmatched. The DNA of the CDR3 is TGTGCCAGCAAAGCTGGCGGACAGGGTGGCACAGATACGCAGTATTTT. It is translated as CASKAGGQGGTDTQYF.

This clonotype was detected a few times. The chain joins TRBV7-9 to TRBJ2-1; 10 bases map to TRBD2. Germline V gene sequence: CDR1 SEHNR, CDR2 FQNEAQ (reference sequence). The CDR3 is 16 amino acids. Losses at the gene ends were 5 bases for V and 8 bases for J; bases not matched to a gene: 12. CDR3: CASSVTNSGRRHEQFF. CDR3 in DNA: TGTGCCAGCAGCGTCACAAATAGCGGGAGGAGGCATGAGCAGTTCTTC. Drawing the rest from reference TRBV7-9 and TRBJ2-1, the complete variable domain is DTGVSQNPRHKITKRGQNVTFRCDPISEHNRLYWYRQTLGQGPEFLTYFQNEAQLEKSRLLSDRFSAERPKGSFSTLEIQRTEQGDSAMYLCASSVTNSGRRHEQFFGPGTRLTVL.

This clonotype appeared many times. V usage is TRBV7-2 and J usage is TRBJ2-7; TRBD1 matches 9 bases. The V and J ends lost 5 bases and 6 bases, in that order; junction bases with no gene match: 11. This CDR3 region has 15 residues. Germline V gene sequence: CDR1 SGHTA, CDR2 FQGNSA. The CDR3 sequence: CASSASGTGLGEQYF. CDR3 DNA sequence: TGTGCCAGCAGCGCATCCGGGACAGGGTTAGGCGAGCAGTACTTC.

Comments on this clonotype: One junction end does not reproduce the germline sequence, and a read error may be involved. V usage is TRBV5-8 and J usage is TRBJ2-3, with D perhaps being TRBD1 or TRBD2 (6 bases each). The germline gives CDR1 SGHTS, CDR2 YDEGEE. The CDR3 is 14 amino acids. This CDR3 reads CVSSLTGAADTQYF. Here the CDR3 DNA reads TGTGTCAGCAGCTTGACGGGGGCGGCAGATACGCAGTATTTT.

The rearrangement joins TRBV6-5 to TRBJ1-1, with TRBD1 identical over 8 bases. Per germline, CDR1 MNHEY and CDR2 SVGAGI. V was pared by 8 bases and J by 5 bases, with 4 bases of the junction left unmatched. The CDR3 length is 12 residues. CDR3 region: CASAGGWTEAFF. The CDR3, as DNA: TGTGCCAGCGCAGGGGGCTGGACTGAAGCTTTCTTT.

The CDR3 sequence: CASSSAPTSGGDTQYF. In nucleotides, the CDR3 is TGTGCCAGCAGCTCCGCACCTACTAGCGGGGGGGATACGCAGTATTTT. V and J are TRBV4-2 and TRBJ2-3, with TRBD2 matching 12 bases. V dropped 5 bases and J dropped 6; count of bases not matched to a gene: 9. The germline V gene encodes CDR1 LGHNA and CDR2 YNFKEQ. The CDR3 is 16 amino acids.

This clonotype was seen ten or more times. The gene calls are TRBV18 and TRBJ1-2; 7 positions match TRBD1. The junction had 11 bases not matched to a gene; V was cut back by 6 bases and J by 7 bases. There are 14 residues in the CDR3. Germline assignment: CDR1 KGHSH and CDR2 LQKENI. CDR3 loop: CASSPDGQGVGYTF. The DNA of the CDR3 is TGTGCCAGCTCGCCGGACGGTCAGGGGGTTGGCTACACCTTC.

This clonotype has only one observation. This could be a read error, since a much larger clone is one nucleotide away. This chain joins TRBV5-4 and TRBJ2-5; 8 bases agree with TRBD2. This CDR3 region has 15 residues. The J segment lost 3 bases and the V segment lost 5 bases, leaving 9 bases of the junction unmatched. Per the germline V gene, CDR1 is SGHNT and CDR2 is YYREEE (reference sequence). This chain's CDR3 is CASRQPGSGKETQYF. CDR3 sequence (DNA): TGTGCCAGCAGACAGCCGGGTAGCGGGAAAGAGACCCAGTACTTC.

This clonotype was picked up many times. The V call is TRBV10-3, the J call TRBJ2-1; D uncertain. The CDR3 extends over 13 amino acids. The germline V gene has CDR1 ENHRY and CDR2 SYGVKD. V lost 0 bases to trimming and J lost 10 bases, with 10 bases between them. In DNA, the CDR3 is TGTGCCATCAGTGAGTCGACCATAGAAGAGCAGTTCTTC. It encodes CAISESTIEEQFF.

This clonotype occurred many times. The genes are TRBV20-1 and TRBJ1-4; no clear D gene. Germline loops: CDR1 DFQATT, CDR2 SNEGSKA (reference sequence). The ends were cut back, 6 bases at V and 3 bases at J, with 8 bases in the middle. The length of the CDR3 is 12 residues. The CDR3, as DNA: TGCAGTGCCCCCGCAGCTAATGAAAAACTGTTTTTT. Translated: CSAPAANEKLFF.

This chain uses TRBV5-1 with TRBJ2-3; D not resolved. Looked up from germline, CDR1 is SGHRS and CDR2 is YFSETQ. The CDR3 is made up of 13 amino acids. V lost 0 bases to trimming and J lost 6 bases, with 8 bases between them. CDR3 coding DNA: TGCGCCAGCAGCTTGGGCGGTAGGGATACGCAGTATTTT. It encodes CASSLGGRDTQYF.

This clonotype was observed many times. The chain has TRBV7-2 and TRBJ1-3, with no clear D. The V and J ends lost 1 base and 2 bases respectively, with 12 bases between them. The germline V gene encodes CDR1 SGHTA and CDR2 FQGNSA. CDR3 length equals 16 residues. CDR3: CASSLGGLGAGNTIYF. CDR3 nucleotide sequence: TGTGCCAGCAGCTTAGGGGGTCTAGGAGCTGGAAACACCATATATTTT.

This clonotype was observed many times. V and J are TRBV11-2 and TRBJ2-1; 9 positions match TRBD2. Germline V gene sequence: CDR1 SGHAT, CDR2 FQNNGV. The CDR3 spans 15 residues. J lost 7 bases, V lost 5 bases, and 9 bases had no gene match. The CDR3 spells CASSHGTSRMNEQFF. The DNA for the CDR3 is TGTGCCAGCAGCCACGGGACTAGCCGCATGAATGAGCAGTTCTTC.

This clonotype was seen repeatedly, ten times or more. The chain recombines TRBV5-4 with TRBJ1-6, with D possibly matching TRBD1 (6 bases). The length of the CDR3 is 14 residues. Between the trimmed V and J ends, which lost 2 bases and 4 bases, there was a span of 7 bases. Germline loops: CDR1 SGHNT, CDR2 YYREEE (reference sequence). The CDR3 loop is CASSLQGYNSPLHF. In DNA, the CDR3 is TGTGCCAGCAGCTTACAGGGATATAATTCACCCCTCCACTTT.

This clonotype was observed at least ten times. This chain links TRBV21-1 with TRBJ2-1; the table gives TRBD1 as D, unverified against the DNA. TRBV21-1 is termed a pseudogene. The CDR3 is made up of 15 amino acids. The CDR3 here is CASSNRDRGHNEQFF. The CDR3 DNA is TGTGCCAGCAGCAACCGGGACAGGGGCCACAATGAGCAGTTCTTC.

The table lists this clonotype with many counts. The chain combines TRBV29-1 with TRBJ2-3, with TRBD1 as a possible D gene (6 bases). V lost 8 bases and J lost 4, with 25 bases in between. The CDR3 is 16 residues long. In germline, CDR1 is SQVTM, CDR2 ANQGSEA. In DNA, the CDR3 is TGCAGCCTCCTAACCAGGCCAGGGGAAGGGCCAGATACGCAGTATTTT. Translated, it gives CSLLTRPGEGPDTQYF.

The chain is built from TRBV7-2 and TRBJ1-1; D not certain. This CDR3 region has 15 residues. Germline CDR1 and CDR2: SGHTA and FQGNSA. The V end was cut by 3 bases, the J end by 0 bases, with 11 bases between. The CDR3 DNA follows: TGTGCCAGCAGCTTGTATGGCCCCATGAACACTGAAGCTTTCTTT. It specifies CASSLYGPMNTEAFF. The variable domain in full, completed from reference TRBV7-2 and TRBJ1-1, reads GAGVSQSPSNKVTEKGKDVELRCDPISGHTALYWYRQSLGQGLEFLIYFQGNSAPDKSGLPSDRFSAERTGGSVSTLTIQRTQQEDSAVYLCASSLYGPMNTEAFFGQGTRLTVV.

This clonotype came up many times. J is TRBJ2-1 and V is TRBV11-2, with D perhaps matching TRBD2 (6 bases). V shed 7 bases and J shed 6 bases, with 16 bases lying between them. Germline-derived CDR1 and CDR2 are SGHAT and FQNNGV. The CDR3 consists of 14 residues. CDR3 sequence: CASTLAAGFNEQFF. DNA of the CDR3: TGTGCCAGCACACTAGCTGCGGGGTTCAATGAGCAGTTCTTC. The full variable domain, with the rest looked up from reference TRBV11-2 and TRBJ2-1, is EAGVAQSPRYKIIEKRQSVAFWCNPISGHATLYWYQQILGQGPKLLIQFQNNGVVDDSQLPKDRFSAERLKGVDSTLKIQPAKLEDSAVYLCASTLAAGFNEQFFGPGTRLTVL.

With regard to this clonotype: Germline is not matched at one junction end, which may reflect a read error. V and J are TRBV10-1 and TRBJ2-7, with a tentative D call TRBD2 (5 bases). This CDR3 comprises 9 residues. Germline CDR1 and CDR2: WNHNN and SYGVQD (reference sequence). The CDR3 DNA sequence: TGCGCCCCCAGGACCCCGAGGGACTTC. Translating gives CAPRTPRDF.

Notes on this clonotype: A single base separates this from a much larger clone, so it may be a read error. Since no conserved phenylalanine or tryptophan closes the CDR3, a read error is the likely cause. The CDR3 DNA sequence: TGTGCCAGCTCACCACAGGCCCTTAACACAGATACGCAGTATTCT. Translated, it gives CASSPQALNTDTQYS. The V gene is TRBV18, the J gene TRBJ2-3; D uncertain. This CDR3 contains 15 residues. Between the trimmed V and J ends, which lost 1 base and 2 bases, there was a span of 10 bases. Germline V gene lookup returns CDR1 KGHSH and CDR2 LQKENI.

This clonotype came up many times. The V and J genes are TRBV29-1 and TRBJ2-5; perhaps TRBD2 as D (6 bases). V was pared by 7 bases and J by 2 bases, with 11 bases between. This CDR3 region has 12 residues. Germline values: CDR1 SQVTM, CDR2 ANQGSEA. The chain's CDR3 is CSGGDLQETQYF. CDR3 DNA sequence: TGCAGCGGAGGGGACTTACAAGAGACCCAGTACTTC.

In its sample, this clonotype was seen many times. The chain is built from TRBV10-1 and TRBJ2-1; 9 bases agree with TRBD1. CDR3 length: 17 amino acids. The germline V gene encodes CDR1 WNHNN and CDR2 SYGVQD (reference sequence). Trimming took 0 bases from V and 4 from J; bases not matched to a gene: 7. This CDR3 reads CASSESNRGRGYNEQFF. CDR3 nucleotides: TGCGCCAGCAGTGAGTCGAACAGGGGGCGAGGTTACAATGAGCAGTTCTTC.

There are many counts of this clonotype. The CDR3 reads CASSYSSGSYNEQFF. CDR3 sequence (DNA): TGTGCCAGCAGCTATTCTAGCGGGTCCTACAATGAGCAGTTCTTC. J is TRBJ2-1 and V is TRBV7-8; 8 nucleotides align to TRBD2. This CDR3 is built from 15 residues. Germline CDR1 reads SGHVS; CDR2 reads FQNEAQ. V gave up 4 bases and J gave up 1 base; unmatched junction bases: 3.

Ten or more counts support this clonotype. The gene calls are TRBV24-1 and TRBJ2-7; D might be TRBD1 or TRBD2, each matching 5 bases. Between the trimmed V and J ends, which lost 5 bases and 4 bases, there was a span of 20 bases. The CDR3 extends over 16 amino acids. The germline V gene encodes CDR1 KGHDR and CDR2 SFDVKD. The DNA of the CDR3 is TGTGCCACCAGTGTCCCTAGCCCGGGACCTTTATACGAGCAGTACTTC. Its protein is CATSVPSPGPLYEQYF.

This clonotype was seen ten or more times. The chain uses TRBV6-2 or TRBV6-3 and TRBJ2-7; possibly TRBD2 for D (5 bases). The length of the CDR3 is 12 residues. Germline CDR1 is MNHEY and CDR2 is SVGEGT. V was trimmed by 5 bases and J by 7 bases, leaving 12 bases between them. The CDR3 loop is CASSRTYDEQYF. The CDR3 DNA sequence: TGTGCCAGCAGTCGGACTTACGATGAGCAGTACTTC.

The table lists this clonotype with a few counts. The chain couples TRBV10-3 to TRBJ2-7, with D perhaps TRBD1 (6 bases). This CDR3 has 16 amino acids. Germline CDR1 reads ENHRY; CDR2 reads SYGVKD. The V gene lost 2 bases and the J gene lost 2 bases, with 16 bases spanning the gap. The CDR3 loop reads CAISELAMGDTYEQYF. In DNA form, the CDR3 reads TGTGCCATCAGTGAGCTGGCTATGGGGGACACCTACGAGCAGTACTTC.

This clonotype turned up a few times. V is TRBV7-9 and J is TRBJ2-6; D not certain. CDR1 and CDR2 from the germline V gene are SEHNR and FQNEAQ (reference sequence). Trimming removed 8 bases at V and 0 bases at J, with 5 bases between. The CDR3 extends over 13 amino acids. The CDR3 loop is CASLPSGANVLTF. For the CDR3, the DNA is TGTGCCAGCCTTCCCTCTGGGGCCAACGTCCTGACTTTC.